This passage covers 28 T cell receptor beta chains from one sample sequenced in a study of Tregs in tolerant kidney transplant recipients. The assay was immunoSEQ multiplex PCR, and TCRdb's table has in-frame clones only and misses some. The data show under 300,000 clones, roughly 84% seen once. Material: CD4+ T cells from blood. Receptors were obtained from a human donor in good health.

The V gene is TRBV5-8, the J gene TRBJ2-6, with D possibly matching TRBD2 (6 bases). The CDR3 consists of 18 residues. The germline V and J ends were trimmed by 3 bases and 4 bases, with 20 bases remaining between them. The germline V gene has CDR1 SGHTS and CDR2 YDEGEE. The CDR3, as DNA: TGTGCCAGCAGCTCCCCGGGGGAGTGGGGCACCGGGGCCAACGTCCTGACTTTC. Protein: CASSSPGEWGTGANVLTF.

This clone showed up just once. CDR3 sequence: CASSLTRTGDNSPLHF. CDR3 coding DNA: TGTGCCAGCAGCTTAACTCGGACAGGGGATAATTCACCCCTCCACTTT. This sequence joins TRBV11-2 and TRBJ1-6; TRBD1 matches 9 bases. The germline V gene has CDR1 SGHAT and CDR2 FQNNGV. The CDR3 sequence is 16 residues long. Unmatched junction bases numbered 4, after V lost 2 bases and J lost 5 bases.

J is TRBJ1-6 and V is TRBV6-1; D might be TRBD1 (6 bases). This CDR3 has 14 residues. Germline V CDR1 and CDR2: MNHNS, SASEGT. V was pared by 5 bases and J by 5 bases, with 10 bases between. CDR3 DNA sequence: TGTGCCAGCAGTATCCAGGGGAATAATTCACCCCTCCACTTT. It yields the protein CASSIQGNNSPLHF.

The chain joins TRBV27 to TRBJ2-5; maybe TRBD2 (6 bases). V was shortened by 3 bases and J by 7 bases, with 12 bases between the two germline ends. CDR1 and CDR2 from the germline V gene are MNHEY and SMNVEV (reference sequence). There are 13 residues in the CDR3. Here the CDR3 reads CASSFGGTGTQYF. In DNA, the CDR3 is TGTGCCAGCAGTTTTGGAGGGACCGGGACCCAGTACTTC.

This chain joins TRBV5-4 and TRBJ1-3; 9 bases match TRBD1. The length of the CDR3 is 15 residues. Germline V lookup: CDR1 SGHNT, CDR2 YYREEE (reference sequence). Trimming took 5 bases from V and 4 from J; bases not matched to a gene: 7. CDR3 sequence (DNA): TGTGCCAGCAGACTCGGACAGGGGTTCGGAAACACCATATATTTT. Translated: CASRLGQGFGNTIYF.

The V and J genes are TRBV12-5 and TRBJ2-1, with 8 positions matching TRBD1. This CDR3 has 15 amino acids. Germline CDR1 reads LGHNT; CDR2 reads FRNRAP. The V segment lost 6 bases and the J segment 2 bases; nucleotides outside the gene matches: 6. CDR3 DNA sequence: TGTGCTAGTGGCCCCGGGACAGGAACCTACAATGAGCAGTTCTTC. It translates to CASGPGTGTYNEQFF. Full variable domain (outside the CDR3, taken from reference TRBV12-5 and TRBJ2-1): DARVTQTPRHKVTEMGQEVTMRCQPILGHNTVFWYRQTMMQGLELLAYFRNRAPLDDSGMPKDRFSAEMPDATLATLKIQPSEPRDSAVYFCASGPGTGTYNEQFFGPGTRLTVL.

V and J are TRBV7-9 and TRBJ2-5, with TRBD2 as a possible D gene (6 bases). Trimming left V 1 base short and J 2 bases short, with 11 bases between. CDR1 SEHNR and CDR2 FQNEAQ come from the germline V gene (reference sequence). This CDR3 is built from 15 residues. CDR3 in DNA: TGTGCCAGCAGCTTAGGATCCGGGACTCAAGAGACCCAGTACTTC. As protein: CASSLGSGTQETQYF.

This clone occurred a few times. The V call is TRBV2, the J call TRBJ2-7; D unclear. V dropped 4 bases and J dropped 0 bases, with 10 bases sitting between them. CDR3 length equals 14 residues. Germline CDR1 and CDR2: SNHLY and FYNNEI. This chain's CDR3 is CASSGPASSYEQYF. As DNA, the CDR3 is TGTGCCAGCAGTGGGCCAGCGAGCTCCTACGAGCAGTACTTC. Filled out from reference TRBV2 and TRBJ2-7, the complete variable domain reads EPEVTQTPSHQVTQMGQEVILRCVPISNHLYFYWYRQILGQKVEFLVSFYNNEISEKSEIFDDQFSVERPDGSNFTLKIRSTKLEDSAMYFCASSGPASSYEQYFGPGTRLTVT.

The chain uses TRBV5-1 and TRBJ2-5; no reliable D call. V was trimmed by 4 bases and J by 3 bases, leaving 13 bases between them. Per germline, CDR1 SGHRS and CDR2 YFSETQ. CDR3 length: 14 residues. CDR3 sequence reads: CASSTSGSEETQYF. The CDR3 nucleotides read TGCGCCAGCAGCACGTCGGGTTCCGAAGAGACCCAGTACTTC.

This clone was seen a few times. The genes are TRBV21-1 and TRBJ1-5; the tabulated D call, TRBD1, remains unverified against the DNA. TRBV21-1 is listed as a pseudogene. This CDR3 is 11 amino acids long. The CDR3 DNA is TGTGCCAGTCTTCTACAGGGGGCCCAGCATTTT. Translation: CASLLQGAQHF.

This clone occurred a few times. This sequence joins TRBV6-6 and TRBJ2-7; 7 bases agree with TRBD2. J lost 4 bases, V lost 1 base, and 7 bases had no gene match. The germline gives CDR1 MNHNY, CDR2 SVGAGI (reference sequence). The CDR3 sequence is 15 residues long. DNA for the CDR3: TGTGCCAGCAGTTACTTCCCCGCGGGGGAGTACGAGCAGTACTTC. It encodes CASSYFPAGEYEQYF.

Comment on this clone: An end of the junction differs from the germline gene, which may be a read error. CDR3 in DNA: TGTGCCAGCACCGTAGATCCTGCCCCAAGCGAGACCCAGTACTTC. It is translated as CASTVDPAPSETQYF. V is TRBV9 and J is TRBJ2-5; D gene ambiguous. The V gene's germline CDR1 is SGDLS and CDR2 YYNGEE. The CDR3 sequence is 15 residues long.

The chain's CDR3 is CASSPQRAGIYEQYF. CDR3 nucleotide sequence: TGTGCCAGCAGCCCCCAACGGGCCGGGATCTACGAGCAGTACTTC. The chain joins TRBV7-9 to TRBJ2-7; the D gene is possibly TRBD2 (5 bases). The CDR3 is 15 residues long. Germline values: CDR1 SEHNR, CDR2 FQNEAQ (reference sequence). V lost 5 bases to trimming and J lost 3 bases, with 17 bases between them. The full variable domain, completed using reference TRBV7-9 and TRBJ2-7, is DTGVSQNPRHKITKRGQNVTFRCDPISEHNRLYWYRQTLGQGPEFLTYFQNEAQLEKSRLLSDRFSAERPKGSFSTLEIQRTEQGDSAMYLCASSPQRAGIYEQYFGPGTRLTVT.

The CDR3 reads CASSYGQGRSNEQFF. The CDR3 nucleotides are TGTGCCAGCAGCTACGGACAGGGGCGGTCGAATGAGCAGTTCTTC. The J gene is TRBJ2-1, the V gene TRBV11-2, with 9 bases lining up with TRBD1. J gave up 7 bases and V 4 bases, and 8 bases lay outside the gene matches. CDR1 is SGHAT, CDR2 FQNNGV, per germline. This CDR3 is built from 15 residues.

This clone has a single count. The chain has TRBV15 and TRBJ1-4, with 10 bases identical to TRBD1. This CDR3 region has 14 residues. The trim removed 3 bases at V and 6 bases at J, leaving 1 base unmatched. Per germline, CDR1 LNHNV and CDR2 YYDKDF (reference sequence). CDR3 sequence: CATSRTGGHEKLFF. The CDR3 DNA is TGTGCCACCAGCAGGACAGGGGGCCATGAAAAACTGTTTTTT.

The J gene is TRBJ2-5, the V gene TRBV15; 7 nucleotides match TRBD2. The DNA end lines up better with TRBJ2-7; the J call may be wrong. There are 14 residues in the CDR3. The germline CDR1 and CDR2 sequences are LNHNV and YYDKDF (reference sequence). CDR3 nucleotides: TGTGCCACCAGCAGAGAGGCGGGAGTTCGCGAGCAGTACTTC. This translates into CATSREAGVREQYF.

The chain couples TRBV5-6 to TRBJ1-5; no clear D. V was trimmed by 0 bases and J by 4 bases, leaving 8 bases between them. There are 14 residues in the CDR3. Germline V gene lookup returns CDR1 SGHDT and CDR2 YYEEEE. The CDR3 nucleotides are TGTGCCAGCAGCTTGGGGTTTTATAATCAGCCCCAGCATTTT. As protein: CASSLGFYNQPQHF.

V gene TRBV6-5 combines with J gene TRBJ2-7; possible D gene TRBD2, 5 bases. This CDR3 spans 11 amino acids. V gave up 10 bases and J gave up 2 bases, with 9 bases separating them. The germline CDR1 and CDR2 sequences are MNHEY and SVGAGI. The CDR3 bases are TGTGCCACCGAACTAGCCTACGAGCAGTACTTC. This encodes CATELAYEQYF.

V usage is TRBV2 and J usage is TRBJ2-5, with 8 bases lining up with TRBD1. The V gene end was trimmed by 8 bases and the J gene end by 4 bases; junction bases not matched to a gene: 9. The CDR3 contains 14 residues. Looked up from germline, CDR1 is SNHLY and CDR2 is FYNNEI. CDR3 in DNA: TGTGCCAGCCCTGGACAGGGAATAGGAGAGACCCAGTACTTC. The encoded protein is CASPGQGIGETQYF.

The chain is built from TRBV10-1 and TRBJ2-1, with 8 bases lining up with TRBD2. J gave up 2 bases and V 0 bases, and 6 bases lay outside the gene matches. This CDR3 region has 17 residues. CDR1 WNHNN and CDR2 SYGVQD come from the germline V gene (reference sequence). CDR3 nucleotides: TGCGCCAGCAGTGAGTCGAAGGCGGGAGGCCCCTACAATGAGCAGTTCTTC. Translation gives CASSESKAGGPYNEQFF.

The chain recombines TRBV11-2 with TRBJ1-1; D remains ambiguous. V gave up 2 bases and J gave up 6 bases, with 13 bases separating them. Per the germline V gene, CDR1 is SGHAT and CDR2 is FQNNGV. CDR3 length: 14 residues. The CDR3 reads CASSLRSREAEAFF. As DNA, the CDR3 is TGTGCCAGCAGCTTAAGGTCGAGGGAGGCTGAAGCTTTCTTT.

V gene TRBV5-4 combines with J gene TRBJ2-7, with D maybe TRBD2 (6 bases). Germline CDR1 reads SGHNT; CDR2 reads YYREEE (reference sequence). The CDR3 length is 15 residues. Trimming shortened V by 4 bases and J by 0 bases, and 14 bases separated the two germline ends. Written as DNA, the CDR3 is TGTGCCAGCAGCAAGGGACCGGAGGGCTCCTACGAGCAGTACTTC. Translated: CASSKGPEGSYEQYF.

The gene calls are TRBV18 and TRBJ2-2; D ambiguous. CDR1 is KGHSH, CDR2 LQKENI, per germline. The CDR3 totals 14 residues. Deletions cut 2 bases from V and 2 bases from J, with 6 bases between. CDR3 amino acids: CASSPTTNTGELFF. Here the CDR3 DNA reads TGTGCCAGCTCACCAACGACCAACACCGGGGAGCTGTTTTTT.

The chain joins TRBV7-3 to TRBJ2-3; D is uncertain. The germline V and J ends were trimmed by 2 bases and 2 bases, with 5 bases remaining between them. The CDR3 runs to 13 residues. From germline, CDR1 is SGHTA and CDR2 FQGTGA. Here the CDR3 DNA reads TGTGCCAGCAGCTTAGGCTACACAGATACGCAGTATTTT. Amino acid sequence: CASSLGYTDTQYF.

This sequence joins TRBV7-8 and TRBJ1-1; D gene uncertain. This CDR3 has 15 residues. Trimming pared 2 bases from V and 1 base from J, leaving 11 bases between. CDR1 SGHVS and CDR2 FQNEAQ come from the germline V gene. Written as DNA, the CDR3 is TGTGCCAGCAGCTTAATGGGCAGGACGAACACTGAAGCTTTCTTT. It encodes CASSLMGRTNTEAFF.

The rearrangement links TRBV2 to TRBJ2-1, with TRBD1 matching over 7 bases. Germline lookup yields CDR1 SNHLY and CDR2 FYNNEI. The CDR3 length is 15 residues. V lost 6 bases to trimming and J lost 4 bases; unmatched junction nucleotides: 9. This chain's CDR3 is CASSTDRLVYNEQFF. The CDR3 coding sequence is TGTGCCAGCAGCACGGACAGGCTAGTGTACAATGAGCAGTTCTTC.

This chain connects TRBV14 to TRBJ2-7; 8 nucleotides align to TRBD1. Germline assignment: CDR1 SGHDN and CDR2 FVKESK. J gave up 2 bases and V 5 bases, and 8 bases lay outside the gene matches. CDR3 length: 15 amino acids. The CDR3 sequence is CASSDFRGRTYEQYF. CDR3 nucleotide sequence: TGTGCCAGCAGCGACTTCAGGGGGCGAACCTACGAGCAGTACTTC.

The chain recombines TRBV27 with TRBJ1-6; D not resolved. The CDR3 contains 12 residues. V dropped 5 bases and J dropped 7 bases, with 6 bases sitting between them. Germline CDR1 MNHEY, CDR2 SMNVEV (reference sequence). The chain's CDR3 is CASSLLNSPLHF. CDR3 sequence (DNA): TGTGCCAGCAGTCTCCTCAATTCACCCCTCCACTTT.